This T cell receptor beta chain was obtained from a study of blood T cell repertoires in COVID-19. Study-level information: Italy, Spain and the United States were the sources of the convalescent and acute COVID-19 samples. The cDNA or gDNA used as material had been derived from T cells, B-cell-depleted T cells, or PBMCs.

The CDR3 runs 13 residues. Per germline, CDR1 MNHEY and CDR2 SVGAGI. The V end lost 6 bases, the J end lost 0 bases, and 8 bases lay between the germline ends. Authors' analysis steps: Estimation of nucleated cell counts was performed using reference gene primer amplification. Assay used: immunoSEQ multiplex PCR; TCRdb lists only in-frame clones, some missing. Clone size and the V and J calls come from that table; the DNA yielded D and trimming. The table includes fewer than 150,000 clones, just under 90% detected once. The chain employs TRBV6-5 and TRBJ1-2, with unresolved D. This TCR derives from a woman aged 40-49 years with acute or convalescent COVID-19. The sample consisted of peripheral blood. The CDR3 sequence: CASRTDSNYGYTF. In nucleotides, the CDR3 is TGTGCCAGCAGGACGGACTCTAACTATGGCTACACCTTC.